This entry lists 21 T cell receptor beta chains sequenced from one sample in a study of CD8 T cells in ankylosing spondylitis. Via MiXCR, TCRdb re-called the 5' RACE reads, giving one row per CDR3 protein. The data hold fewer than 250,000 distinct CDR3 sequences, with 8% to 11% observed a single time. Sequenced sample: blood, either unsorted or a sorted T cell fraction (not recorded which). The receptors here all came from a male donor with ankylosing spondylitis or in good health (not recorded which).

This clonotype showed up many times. CDR3 sequence: CASSPRGDGNTGELFF. The CDR3 DNA sequence: TGTGCCAGCAGTCCTCGGGGGGACGGGAACACCGGGGAGCTGTTTTTT. This chain connects TRBV12-3 or TRBV12-4 to TRBJ2-2, with 7 bases lining up with TRBD2. J gave up 1 base and V 5 bases, and 7 bases lay outside the gene matches. This CDR3 has 16 residues.

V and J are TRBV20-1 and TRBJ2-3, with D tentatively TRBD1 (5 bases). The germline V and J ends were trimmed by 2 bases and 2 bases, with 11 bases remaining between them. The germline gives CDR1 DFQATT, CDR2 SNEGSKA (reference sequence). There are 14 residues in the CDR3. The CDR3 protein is CSARQGGTTDTQYF. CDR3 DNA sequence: TGCAGTGCTAGACAGGGTGGTACCACAGATACGCAGTATTTT.

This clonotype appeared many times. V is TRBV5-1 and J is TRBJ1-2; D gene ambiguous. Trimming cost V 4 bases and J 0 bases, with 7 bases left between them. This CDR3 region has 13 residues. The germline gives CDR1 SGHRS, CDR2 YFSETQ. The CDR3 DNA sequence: TGCGCCAGCAGCAGGGAATCTAACTATGGCTACACCTTC. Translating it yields CASSRESNYGYTF. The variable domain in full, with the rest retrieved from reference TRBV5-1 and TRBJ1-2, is KAGVTQTPRYLIKTRGQQVTLSCSPISGHRSVSWYQQTPGQGLQFLFEYFSETQRNKGNFPGRFSGRQFSNSRSEMNVSTLELGDSALYLCASSRESNYGYTFGSGTRLTVV.

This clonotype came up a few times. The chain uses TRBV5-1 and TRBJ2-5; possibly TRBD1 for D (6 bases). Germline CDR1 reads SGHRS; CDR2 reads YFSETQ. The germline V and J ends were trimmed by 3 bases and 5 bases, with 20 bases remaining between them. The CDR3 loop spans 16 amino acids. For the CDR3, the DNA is TGCGCCAGCAGCTCACTCGGGACACCCCCTAAGGAGACCCAGTACTTC. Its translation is CASSSLGTPPKETQYF.

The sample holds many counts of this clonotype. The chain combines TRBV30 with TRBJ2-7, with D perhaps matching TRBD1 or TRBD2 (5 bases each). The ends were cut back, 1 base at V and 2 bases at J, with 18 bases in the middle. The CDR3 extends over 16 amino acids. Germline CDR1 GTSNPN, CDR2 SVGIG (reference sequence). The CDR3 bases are TGTGCCTGGAGTGGTGGGGGAAGCCTAAGGGCCTACGAGCAGTACTTC. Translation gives CAWSGGGSLRAYEQYF.

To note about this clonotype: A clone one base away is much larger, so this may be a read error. The chain's CDR3 is CTSKWGGAASTDTQYF. The CDR3 nucleotides read TGCACCAGCAAGTGGGGCGGGGCCGCGAGCACAGATACGCAGTATTTT. V gene TRBV5-1 combines with J gene TRBJ2-3; possible D gene TRBD2, 6 bases. CDR3 length: 16 amino acids. The germline CDR1 and CDR2 sequences are SGHRS and YFSETQ.

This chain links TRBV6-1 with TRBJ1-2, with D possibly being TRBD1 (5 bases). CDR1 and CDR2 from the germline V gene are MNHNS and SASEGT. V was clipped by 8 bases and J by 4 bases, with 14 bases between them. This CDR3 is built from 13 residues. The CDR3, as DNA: TGTGCCAGCTGGAGGGACGCCTCCTATGGCTACACCTTC. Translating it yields CASWRDASYGYTF.

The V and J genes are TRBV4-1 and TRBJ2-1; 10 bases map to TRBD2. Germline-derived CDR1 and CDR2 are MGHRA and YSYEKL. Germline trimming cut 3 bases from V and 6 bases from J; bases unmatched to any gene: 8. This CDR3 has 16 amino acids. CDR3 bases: TGCGCCAGCAGCCAGAGCGGGAGGGCCTCGAGCAATGAGCAGTTCTTC. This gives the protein CASSQSGRASSNEQFF.

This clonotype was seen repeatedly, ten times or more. CDR3 bases: TGTGCCAGCGGGTGGGGGAGAGTAACCGGGGAGCTGTTTTTT. Protein: CASGWGRVTGELFF. V is TRBV6-1 and J is TRBJ2-2; D possibly uses TRBD1 or TRBD2 (5 bases each). The CDR3 runs 14 residues. V shed 8 bases and J shed 5 bases, with 15 bases lying between them. Germline V gene data show CDR1 as MNHNS and CDR2 as SASEGT.

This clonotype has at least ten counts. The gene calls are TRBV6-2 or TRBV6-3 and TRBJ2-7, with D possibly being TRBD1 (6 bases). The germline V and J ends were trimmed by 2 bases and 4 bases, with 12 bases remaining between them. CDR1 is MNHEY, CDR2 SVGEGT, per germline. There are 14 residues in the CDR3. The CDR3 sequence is CASSYPGQSYEQYF. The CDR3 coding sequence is TGTGCCAGCAGTTACCCAGGACAGAGTTACGAGCAGTACTTC.

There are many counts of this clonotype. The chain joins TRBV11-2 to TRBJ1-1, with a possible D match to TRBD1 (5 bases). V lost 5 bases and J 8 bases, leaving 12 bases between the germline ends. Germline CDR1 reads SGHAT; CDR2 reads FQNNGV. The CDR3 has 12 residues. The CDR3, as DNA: TGTGCCAGCAGCAGAGGGGTCTTAGAAGCTTTCTTT. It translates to CASSRGVLEAFF. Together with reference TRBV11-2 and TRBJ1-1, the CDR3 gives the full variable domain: EAGVAQSPRYKIIEKRQSVAFWCNPISGHATLYWYQQILGQGPKLLIQFQNNGVVDDSQLPKDRFSAERLKGVDSTLKIQPAKLEDSAVYLCASSRGVLEAFFGQGTRLTVV.

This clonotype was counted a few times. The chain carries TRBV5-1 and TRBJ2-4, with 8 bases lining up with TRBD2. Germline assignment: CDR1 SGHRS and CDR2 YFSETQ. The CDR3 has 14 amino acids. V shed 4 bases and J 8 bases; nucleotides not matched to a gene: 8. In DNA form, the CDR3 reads TGCGCCAGCAGCCAGGGACTAGGAGGGGACATTCAGTACTTC. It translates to CASSQGLGGDIQYF. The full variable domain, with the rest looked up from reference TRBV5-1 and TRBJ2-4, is KAGVTQTPRYLIKTRGQQVTLSCSPISGHRSVSWYQQTPGQGLQFLFEYFSETQRNKGNFPGRFSGRQFSNSRSEMNVSTLELGDSALYLCASSQGLGGDIQYFGAGTRLSVL.

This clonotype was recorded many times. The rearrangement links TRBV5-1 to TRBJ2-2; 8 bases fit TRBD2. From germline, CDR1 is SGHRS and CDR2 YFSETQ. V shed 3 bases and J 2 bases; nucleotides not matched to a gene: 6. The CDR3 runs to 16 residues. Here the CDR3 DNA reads TGCGCCAGCAGCTCAAGCGGGAGCGCTAACACCGGGGAGCTGTTTTTT. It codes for CASSSSGSANTGELFF.

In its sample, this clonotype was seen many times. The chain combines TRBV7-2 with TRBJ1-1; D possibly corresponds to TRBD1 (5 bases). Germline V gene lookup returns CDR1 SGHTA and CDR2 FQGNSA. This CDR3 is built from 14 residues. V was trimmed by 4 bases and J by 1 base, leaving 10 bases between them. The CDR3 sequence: CASSSGPPNTEAFF. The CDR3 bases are TGTGCCAGCAGCTCGGGACCGCCGAACACTGAAGCTTTCTTT. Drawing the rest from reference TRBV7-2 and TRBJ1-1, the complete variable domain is GAGVSQSPSNKVTEKGKDVELRCDPISGHTALYWYRQSLGQGLEFLIYFQGNSAPDKSGLPSDRFSAERTGGSVSTLTIQRTQQEDSAVYLCASSSGPPNTEAFFGQGTRLTVV.

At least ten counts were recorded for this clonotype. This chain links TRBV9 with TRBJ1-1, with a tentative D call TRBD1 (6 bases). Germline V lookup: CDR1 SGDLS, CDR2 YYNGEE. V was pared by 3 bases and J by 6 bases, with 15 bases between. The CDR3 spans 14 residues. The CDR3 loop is CASSEDSIVAEAFF. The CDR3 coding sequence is TGTGCCAGCAGCGAGGACAGTATCGTCGCTGAAGCTTTCTTT.

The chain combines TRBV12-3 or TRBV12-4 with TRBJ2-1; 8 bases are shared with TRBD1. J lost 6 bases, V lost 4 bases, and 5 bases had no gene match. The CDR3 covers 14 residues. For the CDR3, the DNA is TGTGCCAGCAGTTCGGGACAGGTAGCCAATGAGCAGTTCTTC. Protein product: CASSSGQVANEQFF.

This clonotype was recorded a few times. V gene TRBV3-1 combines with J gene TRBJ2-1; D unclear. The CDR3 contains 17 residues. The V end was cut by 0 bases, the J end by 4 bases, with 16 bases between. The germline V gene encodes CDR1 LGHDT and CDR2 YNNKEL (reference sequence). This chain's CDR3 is CASSQDRAMTSYNEQFF. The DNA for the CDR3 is TGTGCCAGCAGCCAAGATCGGGCGATGACGTCTTACAATGAGCAGTTCTTC.

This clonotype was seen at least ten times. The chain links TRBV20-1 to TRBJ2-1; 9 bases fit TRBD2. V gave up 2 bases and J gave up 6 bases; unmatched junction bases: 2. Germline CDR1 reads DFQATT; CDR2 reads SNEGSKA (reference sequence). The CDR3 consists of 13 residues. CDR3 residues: CSARLAGFNEQFF. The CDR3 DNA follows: TGCAGTGCTAGACTAGCGGGATTCAATGAGCAGTTCTTC.

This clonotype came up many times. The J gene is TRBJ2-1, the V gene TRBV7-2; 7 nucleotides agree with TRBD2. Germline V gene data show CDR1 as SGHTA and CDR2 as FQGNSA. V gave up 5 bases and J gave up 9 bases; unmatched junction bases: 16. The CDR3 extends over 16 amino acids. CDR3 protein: CASSRRREGQGSEQFF. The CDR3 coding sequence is TGTGCCAGCAGCCGTAGGAGGGAGGGCCAGGGTAGTGAGCAGTTCTTC.

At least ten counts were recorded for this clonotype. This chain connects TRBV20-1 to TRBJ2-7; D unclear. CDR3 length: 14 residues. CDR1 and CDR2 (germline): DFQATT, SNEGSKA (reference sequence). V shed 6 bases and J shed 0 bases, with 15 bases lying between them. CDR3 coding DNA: TGCAGTGCGACGCAGGTGATCGGCTCCTACGAGCAGTACTTC. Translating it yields CSATQVIGSYEQYF.

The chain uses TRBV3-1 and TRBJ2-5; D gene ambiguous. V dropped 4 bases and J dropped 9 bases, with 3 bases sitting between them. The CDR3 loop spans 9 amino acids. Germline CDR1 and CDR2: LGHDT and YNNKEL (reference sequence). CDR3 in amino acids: CASSPPQYF. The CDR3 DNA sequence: TGTGCCAGCAGCCCCCCCCAGTACTTC.